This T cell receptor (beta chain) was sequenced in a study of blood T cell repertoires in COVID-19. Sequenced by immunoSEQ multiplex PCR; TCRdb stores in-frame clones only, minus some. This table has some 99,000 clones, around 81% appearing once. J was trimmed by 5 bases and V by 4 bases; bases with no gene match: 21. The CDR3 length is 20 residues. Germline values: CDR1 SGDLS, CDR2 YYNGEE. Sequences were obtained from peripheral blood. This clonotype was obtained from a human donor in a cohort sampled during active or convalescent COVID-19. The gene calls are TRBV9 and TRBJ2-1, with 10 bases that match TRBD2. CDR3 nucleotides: TGTGCCAGCAGCCCCCCCTGGGGGGTAGGACTAGCGGCTCGAAACAATGAGCAGTTCTTC. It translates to CASSPPWGVGLAARNNEQFF.